This T cell receptor (beta chain) was captured by sequencing in a study of blood T cell repertoires in COVID-19. About the study: Sample material is recorded as cDNA or gDNA derived from T cells, B-cell-depleted T cells, or PBMCs.

Participants were aged roughly 18 to 100 years from about two dozen US areas. Recovered Cohort 3 donors showed two negative PCRs, clearance, or symptom resolution. Germline CDR1 reads SGHVS; CDR2 reads FQNEAQ. This CDR3 contains 14 residues. V lost 3 bases and J lost 7, with 12 bases in between. The table came from immunoSEQ multiplex PCR; TCRdb's copy has only in-frame clones and leaves some out. The sample records 50,000 to 80,000 clones, approximately 90% being singletons. This receptor was taken from a woman aged 40 to 55 who had recovered from COVID-19. Sequences were obtained from PBMCs or T cells enriched from blood (not recorded which). The chain has TRBV7-8 and TRBJ1-4; no clear D gene. Here the CDR3 DNA reads TGTGCCAGCAGCTTGAACAGCGGTACTGAAAAACTGTTTTTT. Translating it yields CASSLNSGTEKLFF.